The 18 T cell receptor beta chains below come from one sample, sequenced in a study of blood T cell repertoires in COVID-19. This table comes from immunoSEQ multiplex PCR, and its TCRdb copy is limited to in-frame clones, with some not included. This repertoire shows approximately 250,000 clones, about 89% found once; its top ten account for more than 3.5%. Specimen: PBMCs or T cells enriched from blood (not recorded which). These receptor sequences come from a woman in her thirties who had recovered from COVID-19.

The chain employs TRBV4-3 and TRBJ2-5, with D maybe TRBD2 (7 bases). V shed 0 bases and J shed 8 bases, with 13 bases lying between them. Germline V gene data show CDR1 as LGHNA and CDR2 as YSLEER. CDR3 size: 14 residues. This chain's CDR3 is CASSQDSSGTTQYF. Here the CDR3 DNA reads TGCGCCAGCAGCCAAGATTCCAGCGGGACAACCCAGTACTTC.

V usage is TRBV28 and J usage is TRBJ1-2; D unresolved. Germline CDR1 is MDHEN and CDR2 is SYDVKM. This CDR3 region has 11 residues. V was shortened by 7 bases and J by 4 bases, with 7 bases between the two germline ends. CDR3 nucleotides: TGTGCCAGCACACAGAGCTATGGCTACACCTTC. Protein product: CASTQSYGYTF.

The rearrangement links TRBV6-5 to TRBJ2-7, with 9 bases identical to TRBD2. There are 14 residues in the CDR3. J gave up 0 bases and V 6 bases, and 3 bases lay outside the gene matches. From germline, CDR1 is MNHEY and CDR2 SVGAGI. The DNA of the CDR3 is TGTGCCAGCAGCCTAGCGGGGAGCTCCTACGAGCAGTACTTC. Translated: CASSLAGSSYEQYF.

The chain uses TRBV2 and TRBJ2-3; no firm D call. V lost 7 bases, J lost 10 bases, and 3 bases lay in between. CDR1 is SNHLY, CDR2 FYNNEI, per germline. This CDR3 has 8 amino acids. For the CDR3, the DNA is TGTGCCAGCACCGCGCAGTATTTT. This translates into CASTAQYF.

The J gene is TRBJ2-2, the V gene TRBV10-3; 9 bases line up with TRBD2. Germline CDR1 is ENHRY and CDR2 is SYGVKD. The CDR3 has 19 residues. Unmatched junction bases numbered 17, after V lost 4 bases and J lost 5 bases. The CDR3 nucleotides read TGTGCCATCAGTGGACGGCTTCTAGCGGGAATCTCGGGGACCGGGGAGCTGTTTTTT. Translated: CAISGRLLAGISGTGELFF.

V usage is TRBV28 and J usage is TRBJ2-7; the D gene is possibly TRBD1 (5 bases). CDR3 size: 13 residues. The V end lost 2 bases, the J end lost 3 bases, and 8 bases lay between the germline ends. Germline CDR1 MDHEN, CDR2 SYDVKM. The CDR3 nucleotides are TGTGCCAGCAGTTTACCCAGGGACTACGAGCAGTACTTC. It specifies CASSLPRDYEQYF.

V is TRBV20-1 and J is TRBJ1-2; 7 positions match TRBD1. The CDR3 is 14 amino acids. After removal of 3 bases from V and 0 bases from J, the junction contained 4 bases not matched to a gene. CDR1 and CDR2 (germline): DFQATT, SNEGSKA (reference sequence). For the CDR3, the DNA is TGCAGTGCTAGTGGGGGACAGCCTAACTATGGCTACACCTTC. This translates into CSASGGQPNYGYTF.

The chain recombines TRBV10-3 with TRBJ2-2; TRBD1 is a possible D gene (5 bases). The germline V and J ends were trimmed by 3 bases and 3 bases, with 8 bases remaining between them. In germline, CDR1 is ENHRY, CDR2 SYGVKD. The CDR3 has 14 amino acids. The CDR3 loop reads CAISESRDTGELFF. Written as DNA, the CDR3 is TGTGCCATCAGTGAATCCAGGGACACCGGGGAGCTGTTTTTT.

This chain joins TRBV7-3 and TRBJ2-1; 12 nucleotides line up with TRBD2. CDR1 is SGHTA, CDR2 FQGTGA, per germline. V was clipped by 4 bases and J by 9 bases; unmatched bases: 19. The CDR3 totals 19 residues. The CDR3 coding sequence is TGTGCCAGCAGCTCTCTAGCGGGAGGGCCTTGGGATCCTTTTACTGAGCAGTTCTTC. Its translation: CASSSLAGGPWDPFTEQFF.

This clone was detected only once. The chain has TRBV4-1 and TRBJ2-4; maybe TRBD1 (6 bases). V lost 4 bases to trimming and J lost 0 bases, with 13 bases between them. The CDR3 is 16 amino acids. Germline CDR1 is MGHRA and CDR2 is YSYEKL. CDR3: CASSLGTTQAKNIQYF. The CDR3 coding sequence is TGCGCCAGCAGCCTAGGGACAACGCAAGCCAAAAACATTCAGTACTTC.

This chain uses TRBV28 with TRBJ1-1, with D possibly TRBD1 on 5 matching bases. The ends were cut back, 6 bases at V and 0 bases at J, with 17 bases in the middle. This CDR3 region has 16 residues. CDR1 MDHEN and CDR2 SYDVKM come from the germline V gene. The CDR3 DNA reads TGTGCCAGCAGCCAGGGCCCAAGGCTCATGAACACTGAAGCTTTCTTT. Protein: CASSQGPRLMNTEAFF. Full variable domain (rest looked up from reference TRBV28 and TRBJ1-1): DVKVTQSSRYLVKRTGEKVFLECVQDMDHENMFWYRQDPGLGLRLIYFSYDVKMKEKGDIPEGYSVSREKKERFSLILESASTNQTSMYLCASSQGPRLMNTEAFFGQGTRLTVV.

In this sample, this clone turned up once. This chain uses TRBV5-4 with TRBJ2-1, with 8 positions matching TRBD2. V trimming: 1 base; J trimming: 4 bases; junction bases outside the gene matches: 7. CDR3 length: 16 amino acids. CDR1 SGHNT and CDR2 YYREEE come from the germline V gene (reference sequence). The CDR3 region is CASSLPLAGRYNEQFF. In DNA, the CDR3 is TGTGCCAGCAGCTTGCCCTTAGCGGGACGGTACAATGAGCAGTTCTTC. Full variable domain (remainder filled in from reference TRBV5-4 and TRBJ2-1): ETGVTQSPTHLIKTRGQQVTLRCSSQSGHNTVSWYQQALGQGPQFIFQYYREEENGRGNFPPRFSGLQFPNYSSELNVNALELDDSALYLCASSLPLAGRYNEQFFGPGTRLTVL.

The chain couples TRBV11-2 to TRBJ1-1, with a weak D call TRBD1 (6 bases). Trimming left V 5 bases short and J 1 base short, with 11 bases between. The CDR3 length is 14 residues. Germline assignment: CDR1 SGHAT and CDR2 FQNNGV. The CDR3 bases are TGTGCCAGCAGCGCGGACAGCTGGAACACTGAAGCTTTCTTT. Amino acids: CASSADSWNTEAFF.

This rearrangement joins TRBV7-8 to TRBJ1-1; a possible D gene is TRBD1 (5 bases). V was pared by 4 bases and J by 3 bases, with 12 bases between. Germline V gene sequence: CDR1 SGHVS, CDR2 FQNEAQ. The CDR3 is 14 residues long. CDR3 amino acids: CASSSDIRDTEAFF. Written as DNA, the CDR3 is TGTGCCAGCAGCTCGGACATCCGGGACACTGAAGCTTTCTTT.

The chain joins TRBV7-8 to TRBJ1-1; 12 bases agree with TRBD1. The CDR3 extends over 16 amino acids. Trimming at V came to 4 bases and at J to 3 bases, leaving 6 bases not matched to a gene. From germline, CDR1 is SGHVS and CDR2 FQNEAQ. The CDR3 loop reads CASSSLGTGGYTEAFF. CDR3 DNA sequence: TGTGCCAGCAGCTCTTTAGGGACAGGGGGCTACACTGAAGCTTTCTTT.

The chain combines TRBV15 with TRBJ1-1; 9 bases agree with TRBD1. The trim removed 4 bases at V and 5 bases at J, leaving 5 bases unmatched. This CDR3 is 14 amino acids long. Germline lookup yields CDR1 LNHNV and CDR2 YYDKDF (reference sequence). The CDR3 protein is CATSIQGARTEAFF. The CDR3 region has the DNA TGTGCCACCAGCATACAGGGGGCGCGGACTGAAGCTTTCTTT.

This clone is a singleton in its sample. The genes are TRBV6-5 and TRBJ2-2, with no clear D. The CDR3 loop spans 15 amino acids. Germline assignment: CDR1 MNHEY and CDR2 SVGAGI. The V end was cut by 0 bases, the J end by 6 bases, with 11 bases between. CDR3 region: CASSYSILPSGELFF. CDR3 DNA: TGTGCCAGCAGTTACTCGATTCTACCCTCCGGGGAGCTGTTTTTT.

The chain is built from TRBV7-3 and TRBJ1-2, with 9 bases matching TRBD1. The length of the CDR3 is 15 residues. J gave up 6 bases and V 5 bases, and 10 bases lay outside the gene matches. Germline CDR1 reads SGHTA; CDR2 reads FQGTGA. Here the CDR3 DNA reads TGTGCCAGCAGCCCTTCGGACAGGGGAGGAAATGGCTACACCTTC. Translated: CASSPSDRGGNGYTF. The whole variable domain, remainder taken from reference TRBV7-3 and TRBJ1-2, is GAGVSQTPSNKVTEKGKYVELRCDPISGHTALYWYRQSLGQGPEFLIYFQGTGAADDSGLPNDRFFAVRPEGSVSTLKIQRTERGDSAVYLCASSPSDRGGNGYTFGSGTRLTVV.